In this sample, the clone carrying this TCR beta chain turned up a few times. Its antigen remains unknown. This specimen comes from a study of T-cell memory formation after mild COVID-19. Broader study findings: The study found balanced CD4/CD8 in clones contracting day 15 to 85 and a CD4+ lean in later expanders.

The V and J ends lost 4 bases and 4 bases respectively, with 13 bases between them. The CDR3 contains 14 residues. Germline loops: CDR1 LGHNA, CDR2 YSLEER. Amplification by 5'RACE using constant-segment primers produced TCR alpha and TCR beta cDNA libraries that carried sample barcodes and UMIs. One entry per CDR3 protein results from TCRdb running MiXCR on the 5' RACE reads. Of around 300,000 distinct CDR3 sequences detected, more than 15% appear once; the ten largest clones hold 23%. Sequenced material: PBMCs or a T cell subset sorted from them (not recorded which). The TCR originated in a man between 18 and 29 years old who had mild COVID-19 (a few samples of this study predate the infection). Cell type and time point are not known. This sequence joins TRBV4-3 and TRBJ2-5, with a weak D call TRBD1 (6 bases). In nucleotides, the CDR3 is TGCGCCAGCAGCCGCAAAGGGGGTCGAGAGACCCAGTACTTC. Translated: CASSRKGGRETQYF.